This is a list of T cell receptor beta chains from one sample in a study of response to subunit inactivated influenza vaccine. TCRdb re-derived calls from the RT-PCR reads in MiXCR, one entry per CDR3 protein. The table shows about 580,000 distinct CDR3 sequences, with about 15% occurring only once. This specimen was PBMCs from blood, taken 12 days after vaccination. The receptors were gathered from a man aged 45-65 years who received an inactivated influenza vaccine. Each CDR3 is given with its conserved first and last residue. The D gene is left open where the match is weak. Some rows have no size entry. The others give once, few or many, or a class for an expanded clone.

d_call | j_call | clone_size | v_call | cdr3_aa | cdr3_nt
- | TRBJ2-5 | few | TRBV6-2/TRBV6-3 | CASRRTSQETQYF | TGTGCCAGCAGACGGACAAGTCAAGAGACCCAGTACTTC
TRBD2 | TRBJ2-1 | many | TRBV12-3/TRBV12-4 | CASTLTSGYSYNEQFF | TGTGCCAGCACCCTGACTAGCGGGTACTCCTACAATGAGCAGTTCTTC
- | TRBJ2-1 | - | TRBV29-1 | CSVERTFF | TGCAGCGTTGAGCGCACCTTCTTC
- | TRBJ2-3 | many | TRBV24-1 | CATSGGTISTDTQYF | TGTGCCACCAGTGGCGGGACCATATCGACAGATACGCAGTATTTT
TRBD1 | TRBJ1-5 | few | TRBV2 | CASRGDRGSNQPQHF | TGTGCCAGCAGAGGAGACAGGGGTAGCAATCAGCCCCAGCATTTT
- | TRBJ2-1 | few | TRBV20-1 | CSAPLRGQSSYNEQFF | TGCAGTGCTCCACTCCGGGGGCAGAGCTCCTACAATGAGCAGTTCTTC
TRBD1 | TRBJ2-7 | few | TRBV12-3/TRBV12-4 | CASSFDREEQYF | TGTGCCAGCAGTTTTGACAGGGAAGAGCAGTACTTC
- | TRBJ2-5 | few | TRBV29-1 | CSVVRLPSVMQETQYF | TGCAGCGTTGTTAGGTTACCTAGCGTTATGCAAGAGACCCAGTACTTC
TRBD2 | TRBJ2-7 | many | TRBV3-1 | CASSQTSGRYEQYF | TGTGCCAGCAGCCAGACTAGCGGGAGATACGAGCAGTACTTC
- | TRBJ1-4 | few | TRBV5-1 | CASSFGSGQLNEKLFF | TGCGCCAGCAGCTTCGGGTCAGGACAGCTTAATGAAAAACTGTTTTTT
TRBD1 | TRBJ2-3 | - | TRBV29-1 | CSDYDRETDTQYF | TGCAGCGACTACGACAGGGAGACAGATACGCAGTATTTT
- | TRBJ2-7 | few | TRBV20-1 | CSARDPALSSYEQYF | TGCAGTGCTAGAGATCCAGCATTGAGCTCCTACGAGCAGTACTTC
- | TRBJ2-5 | few | TRBV2 | CASMDLLGFGETQYF | TGTGCCAGCATGGACCTACTAGGATTTGGTGAGACCCAGTACTTC
- | TRBJ2-2 | - | TRBV7-9 | CASTTPLSTGELFF | TGTGCCAGCACAACCCCGCTGTCCACCGGGGAGCTGTTTTTT
- | TRBJ2-1 | - | TRBV25-1 | CASSEYGLHNEQFF | TGTGCCAGCAGTGAATACGGACTCCACAATGAGCAGTTCTTC
- | TRBJ2-7 | - | TRBV12-3/TRBV12-4 | CASSFASMSRHEQYF | TGTGCCAGCAGTTTTGCCTCGATGAGTCGCCACGAGCAGTACTTC
- | TRBJ2-5 | few | TRBV29-1 | CSYRWGAQETQYF | TGCAGCTACCGTTGGGGGGCCCAAGAGACCCAGTACTTC
- | TRBJ2-7 | few | TRBV5-1 | CASSLEGQTYEQYF | TGCGCCAGCAGCTTGGAAGGACAGACCTACGAGCAGTACTTC
- | TRBJ2-5 | - | TRBV5-1 | CASSLRETGIQETQYF | TGCGCCAGCAGCTTAAGAGAAACTGGAATCCAAGAGACCCAGTACTTC
TRBD1 | TRBJ1-2 | many | TRBV28 | CASSFLTGGSYGYTF | TGTGCCAGCAGTTTCCTCACAGGGGGTTCCTATGGCTACACCTTC
TRBD2 | TRBJ2-1 | - | TRBV5-1 | CASSLGSGGYEQFF | TGCGCCAGCAGCCTTGGTAGCGGGGGGTACGAGCAGTTCTTC
- | TRBJ1-1 | few | TRBV7-2 | CASSPRAGEAGEAFF | TGTGCCAGCAGCCCGCGAGCAGGCGAGGCGGGAGAAGCTTTCTTT
- | TRBJ1-5 | - | TRBV28 | CASRRTGQPQHF | TGTGCCAGCAGGCGGACGGGTCAGCCCCAGCATTTT
- | TRBJ2-6 | many | TRBV5-1 | CASSMDAHSGANVLTF | TGCGCCAGCAGCATGGACGCCCACTCTGGGGCCAACGTCCTGACTTTC
- | TRBJ2-5 | few | TRBV7-6 | CASSLRWPGLAETQYF | TGTGCCAGCAGCTTAAGGTGGCCAGGGCTTGCGGAGACCCAGTACTTC
- | TRBJ2-3 | - | TRBV11-2 | CASSRPRGLRTGTDTQYF | TGTGCCAGCAGCAGACCTAGGGGTTTACGGACCGGCACAGATACGCAGTATTTT
TRBD1 | TRBJ1-1 | - | TRBV7-9 | CASSFPGGLMNTEAFF | TGTGCCAGCAGCTTTCCAGGGGGCCTCATGAACACTGAAGCTTTCTTT
TRBD2 | TRBJ2-1 | few | TRBV5-6 | CASSSAGGRYNEQFF | TGTGCCAGCAGCTCCGCGGGGGGCCGTTACAATGAGCAGTTCTTC
- | TRBJ2-3 | - | TRBV5-6 | CASISQSTDTQYF | TGTGCCAGCATTTCACAGTCCACAGATACGCAGTATTTT
- | TRBJ1-6 | many | TRBV12-3/TRBV12-4 | CASSRAENSPLHF | TGTGCCAGCAGCAGGGCGGAGAATTCACCCCTCCACTTT
- | TRBJ2-3 | few | TRBV5-5 | CASSLEFSKGVTDTQYF | TGTGCCAGCAGCTTGGAGTTTAGTAAGGGGGTGACAGATACGCAGTATTTT
- | TRBJ2-2 | - | TRBV27 | CASTGTGELFF | TGTGCCAGCACCGGCACCGGGGAGCTGTTTTTT
- | TRBJ2-3 | many | TRBV5-4 | CASSPNLGVADTQYF | TGTGCCAGCAGCCCAAACCTGGGGGTGGCGGATACGCAGTATTTT
- | TRBJ2-3 | many | TRBV10-3 | CAIRVRGATDTQYF | TGTGCCATCAGAGTCCGAGGCGCCACAGATACGCAGTATTTT
TRBD2 | TRBJ2-1 | few | TRBV25-1 | CASSEPAGGPYNEQFF | TGTGCCAGCAGTGAACCAGCGGGAGGGCCTTACAATGAGCAGTTCTTC
TRBD2 | TRBJ2-7 | many | TRBV29-1 | CSVLAGAYEQYF | TGCAGCGTTTTAGCGGGAGCCTACGAGCAGTACTTC
- | TRBJ2-6 | few | TRBV7-2 | CASSVFGANVLTF | TGTGCCAGCAGCGTATTCGGGGCCAACGTCCTGACTTTC
- | TRBJ1-6 | - | TRBV5-1 | CASSLGAADNSPLHF | TGCGCCAGCAGCTTGGGGGCAGCCGATAATTCACCCCTCCACTTT
- | TRBJ2-5 | - | TRBV7-6 | CASSLVAGEATQYF | TGTGCCAGCAGCTTAGTGGCAGGGGAGGCGACCCAGTACTTC
TRBD2 | TRBJ2-7 | - | TRBV6-2/TRBV6-3 | CASSLTSGSPYEQYF | TGTGCCAGCAGCCTGACTAGCGGGAGCCCCTACGAGCAGTACTTC
TRBD2 | TRBJ2-1 | few | TRBV7-3 | CASSPQTRGLAGGQEQFF | TGTGCCAGCAGCCCCCAAACCCGGGGACTAGCGGGAGGGCAAGAGCAGTTCTTC
- | TRBJ2-3 | many | TRBV6-5 | CASSPGLLGRDTQYF | TGTGCCAGCAGTCCCGGTCTATTGGGGAGAGATACGCAGTATTTT
- | TRBJ2-5 | few | TRBV12-3/TRBV12-4 | CASSLRRRETQYF | TGTGCCAGCAGTTTACGACGCAGAGAGACCCAGTACTTC
TRBD2 | TRBJ2-3 | - | TRBV20-1 | CSATVGRARTDTQYF | TGCAGTGCTACCGTAGGGAGGGCCCGCACAGATACGCAGTATTTT
- | TRBJ2-1 | few | TRBV20-1 | CSAPNFISYNEQFF | TGCAGTGCCCCAAACTTCATCTCCTACAATGAGCAGTTCTTC
- | TRBJ2-7 | few | TRBV7-7 | CASSLSLGSYEQYF | TGTGCTAGCAGCTTGTCCTTGGGATCCTACGAGCAGTACTTC
- | TRBJ1-1 | few | TRBV12-3/TRBV12-4 | CASSPLRGPNTEAFF | TGTGCCAGCAGCCCACTGAGGGGACCTAACACTGAAGCTTTCTTT
- | TRBJ2-1 | - | TRBV20-1 | CSATAGGVRFGEQFF | TGCAGTGCCACCGCCGGGGGAGTCCGGTTTGGTGAGCAGTTCTTC
- | TRBJ1-4 | - | TRBV2 | CAIRPTMDEKLFF | TGTGCCATCCGTCCAACTATGGATGAAAAACTGTTTTTT
TRBD1 | TRBJ2-5 | few | TRBV27 | CASSRTGTGVQKTQYF | TGTGCCAGCAGTAGGACCGGGACAGGGGTTCAAAAGACCCAGTACTTC
TRBD2 | TRBJ2-3 | few | TRBV20-1 | CSAQAGEAQYF | TGCAGTGCACAGGCGGGGGAGGCGCAGTATTTT
TRBD2 | TRBJ2-1 | few | TRBV4-1 | CASSQVFGTSGGAGEQFF | TGCGCCAGCAGCCAAGTTTTCGGGACTAGCGGGGGGGCCGGTGAGCAGTTCTTC
- | TRBJ2-3 | few | TRBV9 | CASSVASSLSTDTQYF | TGTGCCAGCAGCGTAGCTAGCAGCCTTAGCACAGATACGCAGTATTTT